A selection of T cell receptor beta chains follows, all from one sample in a study of blood T cell repertoires in COVID-19. Data came from immunoSEQ multiplex PCR; TCRdb stores just in-frame clones and leaves some out. The table shows 200,000 to 250,000 clones, with 84% occurring only once. Sequencing was performed on peripheral blood. The receptors were sampled from a man in his forties or fifties with acute or convalescent COVID-19. Each CDR3 is given with its conserved first and last residue. A D gene is named only where the DNA matches it firmly. Size is omitted from some rows. Given values are once, few, many or a class for expanded clones.

>few|TRBD1|TRBJ2-7|TRBV2
CASSEGTGISEQYF
TGTGCCAGCAGTGAGGGGACAGGAATAAGCGAGCAGTACTTC
>NA|TRBD1|TRBJ1-2|TRBV7-8
CASSSSRTGGTNYGYTF
TGTGCCAGCAGCTCCTCCCGAACAGGGGGAACTAACTATGGCTACACCTTC
>NA|NA|TRBJ1-2|TRBV6-5
CASSTSGGGGGYTF
TGTGCCAGCAGTACCTCTGGCGGCGGCGGTGGCTACACCTTC
>NA|NA|TRBJ2-1|TRBV5-1
CASSRRGDNEQFF
TGCGCCAGCAGCCGGCGAGGAGACAATGAGCAGTTCTTC
>NA|TRBD2|TRBJ2-7|TRBV12-5
CASGLAGTSGRISYEQYF
TGTGCTAGTGGTTTGGCCGGGACTAGCGGGAGGATTTCCTACGAGCAGTACTTC
>few|NA|TRBJ1-6|TRBV4-2
CVAKGRNSPLHF
TGTGTTGCGAAGGGGCGAAATTCACCCCTCCACTTT
>NA|NA|TRBJ2-3|TRBV7-9
CASSSPGDTQYF
TGTGCCAGCAGCTCCCCAGGAGATACGCAGTATTTT
>few|TRBD1|TRBJ2-1|TRBV10-3
CAIRTPQTGGGNEQFF
TGTGCCATCAGGACTCCGCAGACAGGGGGTGGGAATGAGCAGTTCTTC
>NA|NA|TRBJ2-2|TRBV4-1
CASSQDLVLTGELFF
TGCGCCAGCAGCCAAGACCTTGTCCTGACCGGGGAGCTGTTTTTT
>NA|NA|TRBJ1-6|TRBV7-9
CASSFGQVNSPLHF
TGTGCCAGCAGCTTTGGTCAGGTTAATTCACCCCTCCACTTT
>NA|NA|TRBJ1-5|TRBV9
CASSVDGASNQPQHF
TGTGCCAGCAGCGTAGATGGGGCTAGCAATCAGCCCCAGCATTTT
>NA|NA|TRBJ1-1|TRBV5-1
CASSRGRLNTEAFF
TGCGCCAGCAGCCGCGGGAGGCTGAACACTGAAGCTTTCTTT
>NA|TRBD2|TRBJ2-1|TRBV29-1
CSVAPGLGNEQFF
TGCAGCGTGGCCCCGGGACTAGGGAACGAGCAGTTCTTC
>NA|TRBD1|TRBJ1-4|TRBV27
CASSFRTGTGEKLFF
TGTGCCAGCAGTTTTAGGACAGGGACAGGTGAAAAACTGTTTTTT
>NA|NA|TRBJ1-6|TRBV6-1
CASSETGTYNSPLHF
TGTGCCAGCAGTGAAACAGGGACCTATAATTCACCCCTCCACTTT
>NA|NA|TRBJ1-2|TRBV10-3
CAISDLRGAGYGYTF
TGTGCCATCAGTGATCTTCGGGGGGCAGGCTATGGCTACACCTTC
>NA|NA|TRBJ2-7|TRBV5-4
CASSSQGSEEQYF
TGTGCCAGCAGCTCCCAGGGGTCGGAGGAGCAGTACTTC
>NA|TRBD1|TRBJ1-3|TRBV5-1
CASSSRTIGQGTGNTIYF
TGCGCCAGCAGCTCCCGAACAATAGGACAGGGGACAGGAAACACCATATATTTT
>NA|NA|TRBJ2-7|TRBV7-3
CASSLTPGHAYEQYF
TGTGCCAGCAGCTTAACGCCGGGACACGCCTACGAGCAGTACTTC
>few|TRBD1|TRBJ1-1|TRBV28
CASSFFGRQGAEAFF
TGTGCCAGCAGTTTCTTCGGCAGACAGGGGGCTGAAGCTTTCTTT
>NA|TRBD1|TRBJ1-1|TRBV28
CASRAGTGFTEAFF
TGTGCCAGCAGGGCCGGGACAGGGTTCACTGAAGCTTTCTTT
>NA|NA|TRBJ1-1|TRBV5-6
CASSLGQPTRAFF
TGTGCCAGCAGCTTGGGGCAGCCCACGAGGGCTTTCTTT
>NA|TRBD1|TRBJ2-7|TRBV11-2
CASSSAPDRAYF
TGTGCCAGCAGCTCGGCACCTGACAGGGCCTACTTC
>once|NA|TRBJ1-5|TRBV9
CASSVGPEVSNQPQHF
TGTGCCAGCAGCGTAGGGCCAGAGGTTAGCAATCAGCCCCAGCATTTT
>NA|NA|TRBJ1-5|TRBV2
CASRTGVGAVNQPQHF
TGTGCCAGCAGGACAGGAGTCGGGGCGGTGAATCAGCCCCAGCATTTT
>NA|NA|TRBJ1-6|TRBV19
CAGGGLIFNSPLHF
TGTGCCGGGGGAGGGCTCATCTTTAATTCACCCCTCCACTTT